This T cell receptor (beta chain) was captured in a study of identifying expanded T cells in peripheral blood (dated by TCRdb to between 2018 and 2021). Broadly, across the study: Technical replicates were generated by sequencing separate aliquots of the same genomic DNA pool, with four replicates compared pairwise.

What the research found in general, with its limitations: The binomial model flagged approximately 1.1 differentially abundant clones between technical replicates but approximately 16 over two weeks and around 20 over approximately 4 weeks. Across all healthy-donor time intervals, the beta-binomial model significantly cut both the number of clones called differentially abundant and the false-positive rate. For all healthy donors, the variance in clone template counts between roughly 2-week samples rose significantly as total template count increased. The authors expected biological variance in healthy repertoires might increase further over much longer intervals such as months to years.

With respect to this clone: Its antigen remains unidentified. No much larger clonotype is one base removed from it; base qualities were not supplied.

During the collection period, no immune events, such as infections, were documented for the healthy donors. Time-dependent variance in a beta-binomial model of T-cell clone differential abundance was calibrated using healthy-donor blood repertoires as a training cohort. The training cohort included 10 or so healthy donors, of whom 3 were female and 7 were male. An age range of roughly 29 to 65 years, with an average of roughly 40 years, was recorded for the donors. Whole blood from each healthy donor was obtained from a commercial supplier and was collected at three time points 2 to 3 weeks apart. For immunosequencing, genomic DNA was extracted from whole blood that had not been sorted. The immunoSEQ Assay, which relies on bias-controlled multiplex PCR amplification of genomic DNA, was used to profile TCRbeta CDR3 regions. Per the authors' processing: To quantify the absolute abundance of each unique TCRbeta CDR3 region, the sequences were collapsed and filtered. Two models were used to test differential abundance: a binomial model (Fisher-equivalent) and a beta-binomial model that adds time-dependent variance fitted from healthy donors. Clones with fewer than 5 combined templates were excluded, and clones with Benjamini-Hochberg FDR below 0.01 were called differentially abundant. Beta-binomial variance was modeled as a function of total template count across the two samples using the form v = (b*log(k)+a)^2. Imported from immuneACCESS, the table was reduced by TCRdb to in-frame sequences with V and J called. These copies leave out some clones; in studies compared against another copy, an unresolved V gene accounts for under half, and the cause of the remainder is not known. Clone size and V and J calls were adopted from that table, with D and trimming inferred from the DNA. For this sample the table gives about 100,000 clones, of which 88% were detected only once. 5.5% to 6.5% of the sample comes from the top ten.

The germline V end is reduced by 3 bases and the J end by 1 base; junction bases left unmatched: 11. From cysteine to phenylalanine, the CDR3 is 17 amino acids long. Left in the record is the CDR3 DNA by itself, 51 bases read in frame from the first base. The germline V gene gives CDR1 as SQVTM and CDR2 as ANQGSEA. This receptor was taken from a person aged 18 to 69 in good health. The rearranged segments are TRBV29-1 and TRBJ2-3, with 9 bases in between that match TRBD2. The sequenced material came from blood. The sequenced DNA is TGCAGCGTTGAGATTAGCGGGAGTACGTTCGGCACAGATACGCAGTATTTT. This encodes CSVEISGSTFGTDTQYF.